The entry below gives a single T cell receptor beta chain sequence along with its context. This record comes from a study of blood T cell repertoires in COVID-19. In the study overall: PBMCs, B-cell-depleted T cells, or T cells provided the cDNA or gDNA that made up the material.

Recruitment covered about 25 US areas and drew participants whose ages spanned roughly 18 to 95 years. Participants classified as exposed had met a COVID-19 case within 2 weeks before study entry. V gave up 1 base and J gave up 4 bases, with 7 bases separating them. Germline lookup yields CDR1 SQVTM and CDR2 ANQGSEA. This CDR3 is built from 13 residues. Method: immunoSEQ multiplex PCR; TCRdb's copy keeps in-frame clones and lacks some. Seen here are around 150,000 clones, approximately 80% observed once, and the top ten hold approximately 5.3%. The sequence was obtained from a man aged 65-85 years who had been exposed to COVID-19. The sequencing sample was made of PBMCs or T cells enriched from blood (not recorded which). This sequence joins TRBV29-1 and TRBJ2-2; D is perhaps TRBD2 (5 bases). The CDR3 loop reads CSVEGTLTGELFF. The CDR3 DNA sequence: TGCAGCGTTGAAGGGACTCTCACCGGGGAGCTGTTTTTT.